Described below is a single TCR beta chain sequence and its context. This clone was picked up a small number of times. Its antigen is currently not known. The input lacks base qualities; no much larger clone sits a single base away. All of the isolated RNA was reverse transcribed with the High Capacity cDNA Reverse Transcription Kit, so expressed TCRB transcripts were sequenced. Naive, central memory and regulatory T cell samples underwent deep immunoSEQ sequencing, averaging about 3.3 million total reads per sample. After sorted cells were lysed in RLT buffer, RNA was extracted with DNase-treated RNeasy Micro or Mini kits, with the choice depending on cell number. To prevent cross-contamination, every cell subset was processed on its own, while patient and healthy donor samples were processed together. The immunoSEQ multiplex PCR was used to amplify TCRB sequences from cDNA, generating 87-bp fragments that spanned the CDR3 region. Sequencing of the amplicons was done on the Illumina HiSeq platform. The authors' pipeline ran thus. Synthetic template baselines were used to correct PCR bias computationally, reads within Hamming distance 2 were collapsed, and singletons that could not be merged were discarded. Reads were aligned against IMGT to assign V, D and J genes, CDR3 length and insertions or deletions at six rearrangement sites. Within each subset, clonotype counts were normalized to sorted cell number, after which true diversity and Gini coefficients were computed with the tcR R package. The overlap coefficient, calculated on TCRB nucleotide sequences, was used to measure repertoire sharing. As a proxy for the pre-selection repertoire, out-of-frame TCRB sequences from naive cells were analyzed. What TCRdb holds here is the immuneACCESS table cut down to in-frame rearrangements. Part of the clones is not present; checked against another copy, under half of the missing clones reflect an unresolved V gene, and the others are unexplained. The D gene and trimming were derived from the DNA, and the V and J assignments and clone size from that table. In all, the sample holds around 250,000 clones, and more than 11% of those were seen once. Approximately 0.018% of the sample comes from the top ten.

This entry belongs to a study of beta chain features in type 1 diabetes (dated by TCRdb to the late 2010s). Regarding the complete study: No differences in mean age, gender distribution, total cell number or subset yield were found between patients and healthy donors. Across all samples, about 110 million sorted cells were examined, and cell number per subset correlated strongly with RNA yield. The study compared TCRB repertoires of sorted circulating CD4+ T cell subsets between recently diagnosed type 1 diabetes patients and matched healthy donors. Regulatory and stem cell-like memory subsets were obtained from only 8 patients and about 8 healthy donors, while naive and central memory subsets were obtained from all 30 or so donors. Overall study outcomes, separate from this receptor: Naive, central memory and regulatory TCRB repertoires appeared more similar among patients than among healthy donors. At VDJ recombination sites, type 1 diabetes patients had fewer insertions and more deleted nucleotides, which implies abnormalities in thymic rearrangement. Type 1 diabetes patients showed a moderate but significant shortening of TCRB CDR3 length in all four CD4+ subsets. PCR might favor shorter templates, but patient and control samples were amplified and corrected together, so any skew would affect both groups equally. Because the HLA sub-analyses included only small numbers of individuals, any influence of HLA type on TCRB rearrangement was left unresolved. Sequencing cDNA rather than genomic DNA could over-represent highly expressing activated cells, although activation and CD3 levels did not differ between groups.

Trimming takes 0 bases from V and 0 bases from J, and the germline ends sit 10 bases apart. From the cysteine up to the phenylalanine, the CDR3 has a length of 16 residues. Here the CDR3 DNA is all that survives: 48 bases in frame from base 1. The germline V gene yields SGHRS for CDR1 and YFSETQ for CDR2. A single peripheral blood draw of around 120 mL on average was collected from each donor into heparinised tubes. A BD FACSAria II was used to sort naive, central memory, regulatory and stem cell-like memory CD4+ T cells with a panel that included CD45RO, CCR7, CD25, CD127, CD95 and CD27. Purity was above 98% for every sorted population. PBMCs were isolated right away by Lymphoprep density gradient centrifugation and were stained directly, without culture. Samples were stained and sorted in pairs, with one healthy donor and one patient per experiment, so that batch effects were minimized.

The rearranged chain carries TRBV5-1 and TRBJ2-4; TRBD2 is perhaps the D gene, given 6 matching bases. The TCR sequence derives from a man under 40 with type 1 diabetes. The sequencing input was naive CD4+ T cells from blood. The cell subset or site label for this specimen denotes: true naive CD4+ T cells. The CDR3 reads CASSLAGRGAKNIQYF. The nucleotide sequence reads TGCGCCAGCAGCTTGGCCGGGAGAGGAGCCAAAAACATTCAGTACTTC.